Below, 2 T cell receptor beta chains from the same sample are listed, as sequenced in a study of radiotherapy plus CTLA-4 blockade in lung cancer. The table came from immunoSEQ multiplex PCR; TCRdb's copy has only in-frame clones and leaves some out. The sample has about 51,000 clones, 77% seen once. The sequencing used peripheral blood, collected from a patient treated with radiotherapy plus ipilimumab. The source of these receptors is a human donor with non-small cell lung cancer whose response to radiotherapy plus ipilimumab could not be evaluated.

CDR3 nucleotide sequence: TGCGCCAGCAGCTTGGGGGACAGCCGATCCCAGAATCAGCCCCAGCATTTT. As protein: CASSLGDSRSQNQPQHF. The V gene is TRBV5-1, the J gene TRBJ1-5, with TRBD1 matching over 7 bases. The germline gives CDR1 SGHRS, CDR2 YFSETQ. V was clipped by 0 bases and J by 4 bases; unmatched bases: 10. The CDR3 spans 17 residues.

V and J are TRBV4-1 and TRBJ2-7; 9 bases fit TRBD1. The CDR3 loop spans 15 amino acids. V lost 4 bases and J lost 6; bases outside the gene matches: 10. The germline gives CDR1 MGHRA, CDR2 YSYEKL. The CDR3 DNA reads TGCGCCAGCAGCCTCCCCGGGACAGGGTGGTTCGAGCAGTACTTC. Amino acid sequence: CASSLPGTGWFEQYF.